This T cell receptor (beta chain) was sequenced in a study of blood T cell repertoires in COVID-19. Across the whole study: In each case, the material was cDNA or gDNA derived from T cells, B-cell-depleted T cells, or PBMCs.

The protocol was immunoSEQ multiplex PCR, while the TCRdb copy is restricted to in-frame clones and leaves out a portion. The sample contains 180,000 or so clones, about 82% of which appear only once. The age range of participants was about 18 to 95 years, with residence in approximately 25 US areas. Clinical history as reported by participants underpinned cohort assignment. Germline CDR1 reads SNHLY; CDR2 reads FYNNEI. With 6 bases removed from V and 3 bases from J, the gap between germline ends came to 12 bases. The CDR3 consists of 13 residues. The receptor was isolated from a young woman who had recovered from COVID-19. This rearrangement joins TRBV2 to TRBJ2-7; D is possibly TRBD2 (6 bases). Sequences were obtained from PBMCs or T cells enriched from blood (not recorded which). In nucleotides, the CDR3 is TGTGCCAGCAGCGGGGACTGGGGCTACGAGCAGTACTTC. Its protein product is CASSGDWGYEQYF.